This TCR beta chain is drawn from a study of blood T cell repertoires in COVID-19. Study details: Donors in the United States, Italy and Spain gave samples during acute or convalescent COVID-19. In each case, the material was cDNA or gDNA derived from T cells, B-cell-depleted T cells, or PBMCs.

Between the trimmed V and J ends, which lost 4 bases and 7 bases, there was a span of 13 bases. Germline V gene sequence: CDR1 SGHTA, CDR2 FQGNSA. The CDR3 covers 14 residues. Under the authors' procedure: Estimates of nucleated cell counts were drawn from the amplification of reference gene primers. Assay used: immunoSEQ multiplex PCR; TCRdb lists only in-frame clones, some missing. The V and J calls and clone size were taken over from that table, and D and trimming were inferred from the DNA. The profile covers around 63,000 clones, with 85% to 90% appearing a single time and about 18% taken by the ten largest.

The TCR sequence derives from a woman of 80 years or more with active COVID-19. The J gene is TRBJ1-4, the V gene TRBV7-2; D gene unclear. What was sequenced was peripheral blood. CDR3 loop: CASSSPRFGEKLFF. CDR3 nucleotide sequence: TGTGCCAGCAGCTCCCCCAGGTTCGGTGAAAAACTGTTTTTT.